The next 8 T cell receptor beta chains were all read from a single sample in a study of T cell repertoires in cytomegalovirus infection. Antigens for these TCRs are unknown. One entry per CDR3 protein results from TCRdb running MiXCR on the reads. The top ten clones hold 15% to 20% of a sample with nearly 700,000 distinct CDR3 sequences, 30% to 40% of them seen once. The sample was cultured PBMCs, taken from culture after CMV antigen stimulation. The source of these receptors is a human donor in good health (CMV status not recorded). Some clones in this sample may be carry-over from other donors' samples.

The V call is TRBV2, the J call TRBJ1-2; no firm D call. Germline-derived CDR1 and CDR2 are SNHLY and FYNNEI. Between the trimmed V and J ends, which lost 6 bases and 8 bases, there was a span of 10 bases. This CDR3 is built from 11 residues. CDR3 sequence (DNA): TGTGCCAGCAGCATACAGATAGGCTACACCTTC. This codes for CASSIQIGYTF.

CDR3 protein: CASRGERYEQYF. CDR3 DNA sequence: TGTGCCAGCAGGGGGGAGAGGTACGAGCAGTACTTC. This rearrangement joins TRBV27 to TRBJ2-7, with D possibly called TRBD1 or TRBD2 (5 bases each). The germline CDR1 and CDR2 sequences are MNHEY and SMNVEV (reference sequence). This CDR3 has 12 amino acids. The V gene lost 6 bases and the J gene lost 4 bases, with 10 bases spanning the gap.

This clonotype was observed a handful of times. The chain has TRBV7-2 and TRBJ1-2; the match to TRBD1 covers 9 bases. Germline CDR1 SGHTA, CDR2 FQGNSA. V gave up 0 bases and J gave up 3 bases; unmatched junction bases: 11. This CDR3 region has 18 residues. CDR3 coding DNA: TGTGCCAGCAGCTTAGCTCCCGGGGGGACAGGGCTTGACTATGGCTACACCTTC. Translation gives CASSLAPGGTGLDYGYTF. Together with reference TRBV7-2 and TRBJ1-2, the CDR3 gives the full variable domain: GAGVSQSPSNKVTEKGKDVELRCDPISGHTALYWYRQSLGQGLEFLIYFQGNSAPDKSGLPSDRFSAERTGGSVSTLTIQRTQQEDSAVYLCASSLAPGGTGLDYGYTFGSGTRLTVV.

This clonotype was observed a handful of times. The V call is TRBV4-3, the J call TRBJ1-3; no clear D. V dropped 0 bases and J dropped 4 bases, with 10 bases sitting between them. Germline lookup yields CDR1 LGHNA and CDR2 YSLEER. The CDR3 spans 15 residues. CDR3: CASSQDPGLGNTIYF. As DNA, the CDR3 is TGCGCCAGCAGCCAAGACCCAGGCCTGGGAAACACCATATATTTT.

The chain recombines TRBV24-1 with TRBJ2-5, with D possibly being TRBD1 (6 bases). Germline-derived CDR1 and CDR2 are KGHDR and SFDVKD. The germline V and J ends were trimmed by 7 bases and 0 bases, with 11 bases remaining between them. The length of the CDR3 is 14 residues. The CDR3 region is CATRTDRNQETQYF. CDR3 bases: TGTGCCACCAGGACTGACAGGAACCAAGAGACCCAGTACTTC.

The chain has TRBV2 and TRBJ2-1; 8 nucleotides match TRBD1. Germline CDR1 reads SNHLY; CDR2 reads FYNNEI. Trimming cost V 3 bases and J 6 bases; bases outside gene matches: 16. The CDR3 length is 18 residues. CDR3 DNA sequence: TGTGCCAGCAGTGAGTTAGACAGGGGAATGGTGGCAGGCAATGAGCAGTTCTTC. Translation: CASSELDRGMVAGNEQFF.

V and J are TRBV27 and TRBJ1-1; D is unclear. Trimming removed 7 bases from V and 1 base from J, with 4 bases in between. The CDR3 is 11 amino acids. The germline V gene has CDR1 MNHEY and CDR2 SMNVEV (reference sequence). The chain's CDR3 is CASMGNTEAFF. The CDR3 DNA is TGTGCCAGCATGGGGAACACTGAAGCTTTCTTT.

In this sample, this clonotype turned up a few times. The CDR3 DNA sequence: TGTGCCAGCAGCCAAGTAAGGAGTTCCAGGGAGCTGTTTTTT. The encoded protein is CASSQVRSSRELFF. The rearrangement uses TRBV3-1 and TRBJ2-2; D not certain. The length of the CDR3 is 14 residues. Trimming pared 1 base from V and 9 bases from J, leaving 12 bases between. Germline values: CDR1 LGHDT, CDR2 YNNKEL (reference sequence).